The clone carrying this TCR beta chain was detected a few times. The data stem from a study of T-cell reconstitution after alpha-beta-depleted transplantation in children. As it was prepared, the TCRbeta library received unique molecular identifiers. Using its own MiXCR run on the PCR reads, TCRdb lists one record per CDR3 protein. In the table there are hundreds of thousands of distinct CDR3 sequences, 16% of which are singletons. This specimen consisted of PBMCs from the stem cell graft donor, obtained from the stem cell graft. The sequence was collected from a human donor who donated a stem cell graft to a child with acute myeloid leukemia.

This chain's CDR3 is CATSSYKSGANVLTF. The CDR3 coding sequence is TGTGCCACCAGCAGTTACAAGTCTGGGGCCAACGTCCTGACTTTC. The chain links TRBV15 to TRBJ2-6; unclear D gene. The V end lost 3 bases, the J end lost 1 base, and 7 bases lay between the germline ends. The CDR3 totals 15 residues. From germline, CDR1 is LNHNV and CDR2 YYDKDF (reference sequence).